This TCR beta chain was sequenced in a study of T cell responses to AZD1222 COVID-19 vaccine. The CDR3 has 13 residues. Germline V gives CDR1 SGHDT, CDR2 YYEEEE. The ends were cut back, 0 bases at V and 7 bases at J, with 10 bases in the middle. Using immunoSEQ multiplex PCR, the repertoire was profiled, and TCRdb retains in-frame clones only, with some absent. The sample lists more than 85,000 clones; around 80% were seen once. V gene TRBV5-6 combines with J gene TRBJ2-5; no firm D call. This sequence originates from an adult in good health. This specimen was peripheral blood, taken on day 0 of AZD1222 vaccination. CDR3 sequence (DNA): TGTGCCAGCAGCTTGGACAGTCGTGGGACCCAGTACTTC. Amino acids: CASSLDSRGTQYF. The full variable domain, completed using reference TRBV5-6 and TRBJ2-5, is DAGVTQSPTHLIKTRGQQVTLRCSPKSGHDTVSWYQQALGQGPQFIFQYYEEEERQRGNFPDRFSGHQFPNYSSELNVNALLLGDSALYLCASSLDSRGTQYFGPGTRLLVL.